Each of the 28 T cell receptor beta chains below was sequenced from the same sample in a study of blood T cell repertoires in COVID-19. The data were produced by immunoSEQ multiplex PCR, yet TCRdb's version contains in-frame clones alone and is incomplete. The sample gives 250,000 to 400,000 clones, about 85% of which show up once; over 1.5% is in the top ten. Sequenced: PBMCs or T cells enriched from blood (not recorded which). The receptors were sampled from a woman in her thirties who had been exposed to COVID-19.

The J gene is TRBJ1-6, the V gene TRBV7-6; D is perhaps TRBD1 (6 bases). There are 17 residues in the CDR3. The ends were cut back, 5 bases at V and 7 bases at J, with 21 bases in the middle. Germline lookup yields CDR1 SGHVS and CDR2 FNYEAQ. This CDR3 reads CASSRTGSSSRNSPLHF. CDR3 sequence (DNA): TGTGCCAGCAGCCGTACAGGGAGTAGTTCAAGGAATTCACCCCTCCACTTT.

This chain connects TRBV3-1 (or the pseudogene TRBV3-2) to TRBJ2-5, with 9 positions matching TRBD2. This CDR3 comprises 14 residues. The junction had 2 bases not matched to a gene; V was cut back by 4 bases and J by 2 bases. Germline CDR1 reads LGHDT; CDR2 reads YNNKEL (reference sequence). The DNA of the CDR3 is TGTGCCAGCAGCCCCACTAGCGGGCAAGAGACCCAGTACTTC. Its protein is CASSPTSGQETQYF.

The chain combines TRBV28 with TRBJ1-3; tentatively, D is TRBD1 (5 bases). CDR3 length: 14 amino acids. The V gene lost 7 bases and the J gene lost 0 bases, with 10 bases spanning the gap. Germline V lookup: CDR1 MDHEN, CDR2 SYDVKM. The CDR3 loop reads CASIDSFSGNTIYF. CDR3 nucleotide sequence: TGTGCCAGCATCGACAGTTTCTCTGGAAACACCATATATTTT. Supplemented by reference TRBV28 and TRBJ1-3, the full variable domain reads DVKVTQSSRYLVKRTGEKVFLECVQDMDHENMFWYRQDPGLGLRLIYFSYDVKMKEKGDIPEGYSVSREKKERFSLILESASTNQTSMYLCASIDSFSGNTIYFGEGSWLTVV.

This clone was seen a few times. The rearrangement uses TRBV28 and TRBJ1-3; D is undetermined. The CDR3 length is 14 residues. CDR1 is MDHEN and CDR2 is SYDVKM in the germline V gene. Trimming pared 7 bases from V and 0 bases from J, leaving 10 bases between. The CDR3 loop is CASILEASGNTIYF. CDR3 in DNA: TGTGCCAGCATTCTAGAAGCCTCTGGAAACACCATATATTTT.

V is TRBV29-1 and J is TRBJ2-2, with D uncertain. The CDR3 length is 13 residues. The V end was cut by 6 bases, the J end by 0 bases, with 8 bases between. Germline-derived CDR1 and CDR2 are SQVTM and ANQGSEA. CDR3 in DNA: TGCAGCGTGCGACACTCGAACACCGGGGAGCTGTTTTTT. Its protein product is CSVRHSNTGELFF.

This sequence joins TRBV5-1 and TRBJ2-1; TRBD2 matches 9 bases. CDR1 is SGHRS, CDR2 YFSETQ, per germline. The V and J ends lost 0 bases and 8 bases, in that order; junction bases with no gene match: 15. The CDR3 spans 18 residues. CDR3 in DNA: TGCGCCAGCAGCTTGGCGGGAGGAAGGCTAGCGGGGTTGGATGAGCAGTTCTTC. Its translation is CASSLAGGRLAGLDEQFF.

V and J are TRBV9 and TRBJ1-2; 8 bases are shared with TRBD1. This CDR3 has 13 residues. V was clipped by 7 bases and J by 2 bases; unmatched bases: 4. Looked up from germline, CDR1 is SGDLS and CDR2 is YYNGEE. The CDR3 nucleotides are TGTGCCAGCGGCGGGACAGGCAACTATGGCTACACCTTC. Translating it yields CASGGTGNYGYTF.

This clone was seen once. This chain links TRBV19 with TRBJ2-6; 8 bases map to TRBD1. J was trimmed by 4 bases and V by 1 base; bases with no gene match: 15. Germline lookup yields CDR1 LNHDA and CDR2 SQIVND (reference sequence). The CDR3 is made up of 20 amino acids. CDR3 sequence reads: CASSIAPVWTGLTGANVLTF. CDR3 coding DNA: TGTGCCAGTAGTATAGCTCCAGTTTGGACAGGGCTTACCGGGGCCAACGTCCTGACTTTC.

This clone occurred a few times. The chain employs TRBV6-2 or TRBV6-3 and TRBJ2-2; D not certain. Germline loops: CDR1 MNHEY, CDR2 SVGEGT. This CDR3 is 13 amino acids long. The V gene lost 2 bases and the J gene lost 2 bases, with 3 bases spanning the gap. The CDR3 sequence is CASSYTNTGELFF. The CDR3 DNA reads TGTGCCAGCAGTTACACAAACACCGGGGAGCTGTTTTTT.

The chain has TRBV11-2 and TRBJ2-5; a weak D match, TRBD2 (7 bases). V lost 0 bases and J 5 bases, leaving 10 bases between the germline ends. Germline V gene sequence: CDR1 SGHAT, CDR2 FQNNGV. The CDR3 sequence is 14 residues long. CDR3 residues: CASSLDKGGETQYF. The CDR3 nucleotides are TGTGCCAGCAGCTTAGATAAGGGGGGGGAGACCCAGTACTTC.

The rearrangement uses TRBV28 and TRBJ2-2; D may be TRBD2 (6 bases). The CDR3 contains 14 residues. V was shortened by 4 bases and J by 4 bases, with 10 bases between the two germline ends. CDR1 and CDR2 from the germline V gene are MDHEN and SYDVKM. The CDR3 loop is CASSYGGSTGELFF. CDR3 coding DNA: TGTGCCAGCAGTTACGGAGGGAGCACCGGGGAGCTGTTTTTT.

The chain uses TRBV11-2 and TRBJ1-1, with no clear D. CDR1 is SGHAT, CDR2 FQNNGV, per germline. V was trimmed by 1 base and J by 1 base, leaving 7 bases between them. The CDR3 has 14 amino acids. The CDR3 loop is CASSLARGNTEAFF. CDR3 nucleotides: TGTGCCAGCAGCTTAGCCCGGGGGAACACTGAAGCTTTCTTT.

The chain carries TRBV3-1 (or the pseudogene TRBV3-2) and TRBJ2-7; the D is unclear. Trimming shortened V by 1 base and J by 7 bases, and 8 bases separated the two germline ends. CDR1 and CDR2 (germline): LGHDT, YNNKEL (reference sequence). The CDR3 runs to 12 residues. CDR3 bases: TGTGCCAGCAGCCAAGTATTCGGGGAGCAGTACTTC. Protein: CASSQVFGEQYF.

The CDR3 nucleotides are TGTGCCAGCAGTTACGGACAGCCCTACGAGCAGTACTTC. It encodes CASSYGQPYEQYF. V usage is TRBV6-5 and J usage is TRBJ2-7; D is perhaps TRBD1 (6 bases). The CDR3 sequence is 13 residues long. CDR1 is MNHEY and CDR2 is SVGAGI in the germline V gene. Trimming took 2 bases from V and 2 from J, leaving 7 bases between them.

This clone was counted many times. J is TRBJ2-1 and V is TRBV14; TRBD2 might be the D (5 bases). Germline CDR1 reads SGHDN; CDR2 reads FVKESK. CDR3 length: 15 residues. Trimming took 2 bases from V and 7 from J, leaving 15 bases between them. As DNA, the CDR3 is TGTGCCAGCAGCCAATTAACTCTTACGGGAAATGAGCAGTTCTTC. As protein: CASSQLTLTGNEQFF.

This sequence joins TRBV30 and TRBJ1-5; TRBD1 matches 7 bases. The CDR3 length is 13 residues. Germline trimming cut 5 bases from V and 0 bases from J; bases unmatched to any gene: 1. Per germline, CDR1 GTSNPN and CDR2 SVGIG (reference sequence). The CDR3 loop is CAWGQDSNQPQHF. The CDR3 nucleotides are TGTGCCTGGGGACAGGATAGCAATCAGCCCCAGCATTTT.

This clone was observed a few times. The rearrangement links TRBV7-6 to TRBJ2-2, with a tentative D call TRBD1 (5 bases). The V gene lost 5 bases and the J gene lost 3 bases, with 16 bases spanning the gap. This CDR3 region has 16 residues. From germline, CDR1 is SGHVS and CDR2 FNYEAQ. CDR3 sequence (DNA): TGTGCCAGCAGCCCAGAGGCCTGGACATACACCGGGGAGCTGTTTTTT. This sequence encodes CASSPEAWTYTGELFF.

The CDR3 DNA is TGTGCCTGGAGTGTACAGAGCGGGGGTAGGCTGTTCGATGAGCAGTTCTTC. Encoded protein: CAWSVQSGGRLFDEQFF. The chain combines TRBV30 with TRBJ2-1, with 8 nucleotides matching TRBD2. CDR1 and CDR2 from the germline V gene are GTSNPN and SVGIG (reference sequence). The CDR3 sequence is 17 residues long. V gave up 0 bases and J gave up 8 bases; unmatched junction bases: 15. The variable domain in full, with the rest retrieved from reference TRBV30 and TRBJ2-1, is SQTIHQWPATLVQPVGSPLSLECTVEGTSNPNLYWYRQAAGRGLQLLFYSVGIGQISSEVPQNLSASRPQDRQFILSSKKLLLSDSGFYLCAWSVQSGGRLFDEQFFGPGTRLTVL.

This clone was detected once. This chain links TRBV28 with TRBJ2-2; D may be TRBD1 (6 bases). The CDR3 is 15 amino acids. V was clipped by 6 bases and J by 7 bases, with 18 bases between them. Germline loops: CDR1 MDHEN, CDR2 SYDVKM. CDR3 residues: CASSTAGTRVGELFF. CDR3 sequence (DNA): TGTGCCAGCAGCACGGCCGGGACAAGGGTCGGGGAGCTGTTTTTT.

This chain connects TRBV6-5 to TRBJ2-5, with D tentatively TRBD2 (6 bases). The CDR3 has 14 residues. Germline assignment: CDR1 MNHEY and CDR2 SVGAGI. The V end lost 0 bases, the J end lost 5 bases, and 10 bases lay between the germline ends. The CDR3 DNA follows: TGTGCCAGCAGTTACTCTTCGGGGGTGGAGACCCAGTACTTC. Its protein is CASSYSSGVETQYF.

The V gene is TRBV5-6, the J gene TRBJ1-1; D is unresolved. The ends were cut back, 6 bases at V and 1 base at J, with 13 bases in the middle. Germline loops: CDR1 SGHDT, CDR2 YYEEEE. This CDR3 has 14 amino acids. The CDR3 loop is CASTRAYSNTEAFF. As DNA, the CDR3 is TGTGCCAGCACCCGAGCTTACTCGAACACTGAAGCTTTCTTT.

CDR3 in amino acids: CASSQDLDISANTGELFF. The CDR3, as DNA: TGCGCCAGCAGCCAAGATTTGGACATCTCCGCGAACACCGGGGAGCTGTTTTTT. V and J are TRBV4-1 and TRBJ2-2; D might be TRBD1 (5 bases). Germline V CDR1 and CDR2: MGHRA, YSYEKL. V was pared by 0 bases and J by 0 bases, with 14 bases between. This CDR3 is built from 18 residues.

The chain links TRBV28 to TRBJ2-5; 9 bases agree with TRBD1. The CDR3 is 14 residues long. V lost 7 bases and J lost 5; bases outside the gene matches: 8. Germline loops: CDR1 MDHEN, CDR2 SYDVKM. The CDR3 DNA reads as TGTGCCAGCACAGGTCGAGGACAGGGGGAGACCCAGTACTTC. Translation gives CASTGRGQGETQYF.

CDR3: CASSSLSADTQYF. CDR3 nucleotides: TGTGCCAGCAGTTCTCTGAGTGCAGATACGCAGTATTTT. The chain is built from TRBV27 and TRBJ2-3; unclear D gene. This CDR3 region has 13 residues. Trimming removed 4 bases at V and 4 bases at J, with 9 bases between. Germline-derived CDR1 and CDR2 are MNHEY and SMNVEV (reference sequence).

This chain connects TRBV15 to TRBJ2-1, with TRBD2 matching 13 bases. The trim removed 5 bases at V and 8 bases at J, leaving 9 bases unmatched. CDR1 LNHNV and CDR2 YYDKDF come from the germline V gene (reference sequence). The CDR3 spans 16 residues. This CDR3 is CATSAILAGGSYEQFF. CDR3 DNA: TGTGCCACCAGCGCCATACTAGCGGGGGGGTCTTATGAGCAGTTCTTC.

The chain combines TRBV5-1 with TRBJ2-5; the match to TRBD2 covers 11 bases. The CDR3 has 16 amino acids. Germline-derived CDR1 and CDR2 are SGHRS and YFSETQ. V was clipped by 2 bases and J by 5 bases; unmatched bases: 8. The CDR3 reads CASSLTSGSRGETQYF. The DNA of the CDR3 is TGCGCCAGCAGCTTAACTAGCGGGAGTCGGGGGGAGACCCAGTACTTC.

The chain uses TRBV5-1 and TRBJ2-5; TRBD1 agrees at 8 bases. CDR1 and CDR2 from the germline V gene are SGHRS and YFSETQ. The CDR3 runs to 14 residues. V lost 2 bases and J lost 6; bases outside the gene matches: 6. CDR3: CASSFPYRGKTQYF. The CDR3 bases are TGCGCCAGCAGCTTCCCCTACAGGGGGAAGACCCAGTACTTC.

The chain links TRBV27 to TRBJ1-2, with 7 bases identical to TRBD1. V shed 4 bases, J shed 8 bases, and the junction held 10 bases outside the gene matches. Germline V gene lookup returns CDR1 MNHEY and CDR2 SMNVEV (reference sequence). CDR3 size: 14 residues. In nucleotides, the CDR3 is TGTGCCAGCAGTTACAGGGCAGGGGGACACGGCTACACCTTC. Residues: CASSYRAGGHGYTF.